The entry below gives a single T cell receptor beta chain sequence along with its context. Germline trimming cut 0 bases from V and 4 bases from J; bases unmatched to any gene: 5. CDR3 length: 16 residues. Germline V gene data show CDR1 as LGHNA and CDR2 as YSLEER. This specimen comes from a study of PD-L1 blockade in urothelial cancer. About the study: Patients' atezolizumab regimen, 1,200 mg intravenously every 3 weeks, began in the mid-2010s. Earlier, patients had received 0 to 3 chemotherapy regimens.

Synthetic TCR analog templates were spiked into all PCRs individually. The method was immunoSEQ multiplex PCR; TCRdb's version includes in-frame clones alone and lacks a portion of them. Among some 54,000 clones listed, 84% were seen once. This sequence originates from a man in his forties with urothelial cancer. The starting material was PBMCs, obtained around atezolizumab (anti-PD-L1) treatment. This rearrangement joins TRBV4-3 to TRBJ2-1; the match to TRBD2 covers 8 bases. The CDR3 loop reads CASSQDITGGYNEQFF. CDR3 coding DNA: TGCGCCAGCAGCCAAGATATAACGGGAGGGTACAATGAGCAGTTCTTC.